Below are 2 T cell receptor beta chains sequenced from a single sample in a study of blood T cell repertoires in COVID-19. The repertoire was sequenced with immunoSEQ multiplex PCR; TCRdb's copy has only in-frame clones and lacks some. The data show about 150,000 clones, roughly 87% seen once. Source material: PBMCs or T cells enriched from blood (not recorded which). The receptors were gathered from a woman aged 40 to 50 who had been exposed to COVID-19.

This chain connects TRBV12-3 or TRBV12-4 to TRBJ1-4, with no clear D. Trimming removed 5 bases from V and 6 bases from J, with 7 bases in between. CDR3 length equals 12 residues. CDR3 bases: TGTGCCAGCAGTCGGGGATATGAAAAACTGTTTTTT. Translated: CASSRGYEKLFF.

The chain carries TRBV29-1 and TRBJ1-2, with 9 bases lining up with TRBD1. V dropped 0 bases and J dropped 4; count of bases not matched to a gene: 0. There are 13 residues in the CDR3. CDR1 and CDR2 from the germline V gene are SQVTM and ANQGSEA. CDR3 region: CSVEEDRGYGYTF. The CDR3 DNA is TGCAGCGTTGAAGAGGACAGGGGCTATGGCTACACCTTC.